This T cell receptor beta chain was captured in a study of T cell responses to AZD1222 COVID-19 vaccine. The study, taken as a whole, reports: Targeting of unmutated variant regions was reportedly seen in nearly half of spike-specific TCRs. Baseline serostatus was positive in only a handful of AZD1222 recipients. Repertoire samples came only from after the peak T cell response. Donors in the cohort were predominantly white British and more often female, and clonal diversity was possibly underestimated.

Assay used: immunoSEQ multiplex PCR; TCRdb lists only in-frame clones, some missing. The sample consists of about 120,000 clones, approximately 85% of them appearing once. In regard to this clone: Antigen specificity is unknown.

The germline CDR1 and CDR2 sequences are MNHEY and SVGEGT. With 5 bases clipped from V and 0 bases from J, the junction kept 9 bases outside the gene matches. This CDR3 has 16 residues. V gene TRBV6-2 or TRBV6-3 combines with J gene TRBJ1-1, with TRBD1 matching 7 bases. The sequence came from an adult in good health. Material: peripheral blood, obtained on day 0 of MenACWY control vaccination. CDR3 loop: CASSQRQGQLNTEAFF. As DNA, the CDR3 is TGTGCCAGCAGTCAAAGACAGGGCCAGCTGAACACTGAAGCTTTCTTT.